Below, 24 T cell receptor beta chains from the same sample are listed, as sequenced in a study of T cell responses to AZD1222 COVID-19 vaccine. Sequencing was performed with immunoSEQ multiplex PCR; in TCRdb, only in-frame clones are kept and a portion is missing. This sample has 160,000 or so clones, with over 90% found just once. The material was peripheral blood, obtained 28 days after the second AZD1222 dose. These receptors were taken from an adult who received the AZD1222 COVID-19 vaccine.

The rearrangement joins TRBV18 to TRBJ1-1; 8 bases fit TRBD1. Germline V gene lookup returns CDR1 KGHSH and CDR2 LQKENI. V lost 4 bases to trimming and J lost 6 bases; unmatched junction nucleotides: 10. This CDR3 has 15 amino acids. The CDR3 DNA sequence: TGTGCCAGCTCACGCAAGACAGGGGAGGTGGCTGAAGCTTTCTTT. It codes for CASSRKTGEVAEAFF.

The chain joins TRBV2 to TRBJ2-3; 8 bases fit TRBD1. Germline V CDR1 and CDR2: SNHLY, FYNNEI. This CDR3 is 18 amino acids long. The V segment lost 6 bases and the J segment 4 bases; nucleotides outside the gene matches: 18. The chain's CDR3 is CASRARGRRTSWADTQYF. In DNA, the CDR3 is TGTGCCAGCAGGGCCAGGGGGCGCCGGACCTCATGGGCAGATACGCAGTATTTT.

This clone was counted a single time. This sequence joins TRBV9 and TRBJ2-1, with 9 bases lining up with TRBD2. Trimming removed 1 base from V and 4 bases from J; junction bases left unmatched: 6. The CDR3 sequence is 16 residues long. Germline V lookup: CDR1 SGDLS, CDR2 YYNGEE. The CDR3 DNA follows: TGTGCCAGCAGCGTAACCGGGCTAGCGGGGTACAATGAGCAGTTCTTC. Translating gives CASSVTGLAGYNEQFF.

The V gene is TRBV11-2, the J gene TRBJ2-1; D not resolved. Between the trimmed V and J ends, which lost 0 bases and 10 bases, there was a span of 10 bases. Germline CDR1 SGHAT, CDR2 FQNNGV. This CDR3 spans 13 amino acids. The CDR3 sequence is CASSLDLPREQFF. CDR3 DNA sequence: TGTGCCAGCAGCTTAGATCTTCCGAGGGAGCAGTTCTTC.

The chain uses TRBV24-1 and TRBJ2-1; D possibly corresponds to TRBD1 (5 bases). V was clipped by 3 bases and J by 0 bases, with 11 bases between them. The CDR3 contains 16 residues. Germline V lookup: CDR1 KGHDR, CDR2 SFDVKD. The CDR3 spells CATSDGRASSYNEQFF. The CDR3 DNA sequence: TGTGCCACCAGTGATGGCAGGGCAAGCTCCTACAATGAGCAGTTCTTC.

V and J are TRBV6-1 and TRBJ2-4; D is possibly TRBD2 (5 bases). Looked up from germline, CDR1 is MNHNS and CDR2 is SASEGT. The CDR3 runs 13 residues. V was clipped by 3 bases and J by 7 bases, with 10 bases between them. The CDR3 nucleotides are TGTGCCAGCAGTGACCCACCGGGGAACATTCAGTACTTC. Translating gives CASSDPPGNIQYF.

The rearrangement joins TRBV6-5 to TRBJ2-1, with no clear D. CDR1 is MNHEY, CDR2 SVGAGI, per germline. CDR3 length equals 13 residues. Trimming left V 5 bases short and J 10 bases short, with 15 bases between. CDR3 sequence reads: CASSLLPVDEQFF. In DNA, the CDR3 is TGTGCCAGCAGTCTCCTCCCGGTAGACGAGCAGTTCTTC.

The chain has TRBV5-5 and TRBJ2-3, with D unresolved. The CDR3 is made up of 12 amino acids. V lost 2 bases, J lost 2 bases, and 3 bases lay in between. CDR1 is SGHKS, CDR2 YYEKEE, per germline (reference sequence). In nucleotides, the CDR3 is TGTGCCAGCAGCTTTTACACAGATACGCAGTATTTT. Its protein is CASSFYTDTQYF. Full variable domain (missing parts from reference TRBV5-5 and TRBJ2-3): DAGVTQSPTHLIKTRGQQVTLRCSPISGHKSVSWYQQVLGQGPQFIFQYYEKEERGRGNFPDRFSARQFPNYSSELNVNALLLGDSALYLCASSFYTDTQYFGPGTRLTVL.

This chain uses TRBV7-2 with TRBJ1-4, with 10 positions matching TRBD1. This CDR3 has 15 residues. Germline V gene data show CDR1 as SGHTA and CDR2 as FQGNSA. With V trimmed by 6 bases and J by 6 bases, 7 bases remained unmatched. Here the CDR3 reads CASRYIGTGDEKLFF. CDR3 nucleotide sequence: TGTGCCAGCAGATACATCGGGACAGGGGATGAAAAACTGTTTTTT.

The genes are TRBV9 and TRBJ2-1; 13 bases are shared with TRBD2. This CDR3 has 16 amino acids. Germline V gene sequence: CDR1 SGDLS, CDR2 YYNGEE. V shed 2 bases and J 6 bases; nucleotides not matched to a gene: 5. The CDR3 here is CASSVKLAGGVNEQFF. CDR3 DNA sequence: TGTGCCAGCAGCGTGAAACTAGCGGGAGGGGTCAATGAGCAGTTCTTC. The whole variable domain, remainder taken from reference TRBV9 and TRBJ2-1, is DSGVTQTPKHLITATGQRVTLRCSPRSGDLSVYWYQQSLDQGLQFLIQYYNGEERAKGNILERFSAQQFPDLHSELNLSSLELGDSALYFCASSVKLAGGVNEQFFGPGTRLTVL.

This chain connects TRBV20-1 to TRBJ2-3; 10 bases are a match to TRBD2. Germline V gene sequence: CDR1 DFQATT, CDR2 SNEGSKA (reference sequence). V trimming: 3 bases; J trimming: 6 bases; junction bases outside the gene matches: 3. This CDR3 spans 13 amino acids. The CDR3 loop reads CSASLAGVDTQYF. CDR3 nucleotides: TGCAGTGCTAGTCTAGCGGGGGTGGATACGCAGTATTTT.

The rearrangement uses TRBV6-5 and TRBJ1-5, with D tentatively TRBD1 (5 bases). This CDR3 is built from 15 residues. The germline V gene has CDR1 MNHEY and CDR2 SVGAGI. V lost 3 bases and J 2 bases, leaving 11 bases between the germline ends. The CDR3 sequence: CASSYDSFGNQPQHF. CDR3 bases: TGTGCCAGCAGTTATGACAGTTTCGGCAATCAGCCCCAGCATTTT.

The chain joins TRBV24-1 to TRBJ2-3, with D perhaps TRBD2 (5 bases). V shed 4 bases and J shed 2 bases, with 12 bases lying between them. Germline loops: CDR1 KGHDR, CDR2 SFDVKD. The CDR3 totals 15 residues. CDR3 bases: TGTGCCACCAGTGACGGTCGGGGTCCCACAGATACGCAGTATTTT. Encoded protein: CATSDGRGPTDTQYF.

Written as DNA, the CDR3 is TGTGCCAGTACCTTGGGGACAGGGACAGCAAATGAGCAGTTCTTC. It encodes CASTLGTGTANEQFF. The rearrangement links TRBV19 to TRBJ2-1; 9 bases agree with TRBD1. CDR3 size: 15 residues. With 7 bases clipped from V and 7 bases from J, the junction kept 11 bases outside the gene matches. CDR1 is LNHDA and CDR2 is SQIVND in the germline V gene (reference sequence).

The chain employs TRBV27 and TRBJ1-1, with 7 nucleotides matching TRBD1. The CDR3 sequence is 19 residues long. The germline gives CDR1 MNHEY, CDR2 SMNVEV (reference sequence). V lost 5 bases, J lost 3 bases, and 21 bases stayed unmatched. CDR3 nucleotides: TGTGCCAGCAGTACACTGGCCGGGACAGACAAGAACCGGGACACTGAAGCTTTCTTT. This encodes CASSTLAGTDKNRDTEAFF.

The genes are TRBV5-5 and TRBJ1-1, with 8 bases fitting TRBD1. Looked up from germline, CDR1 is SGHKS and CDR2 is YYEKEE (reference sequence). The trim removed 4 bases at V and 4 bases at J, leaving 15 bases unmatched. The CDR3 spans 17 residues. CDR3 amino acids: CASSRPSFMGQATEAFF. CDR3 DNA: TGTGCCAGCAGCCGACCTTCGTTTATGGGACAGGCCACTGAAGCTTTCTTT.

The V call is TRBV7-9, the J call TRBJ2-5; 7 nucleotides line up with TRBD2. The CDR3 length is 13 residues. After removal of 5 bases from V and 6 bases from J, the junction contained 6 bases not matched to a gene. The germline V gene has CDR1 SEHNR and CDR2 FQNEAQ (reference sequence). DNA of the CDR3: TGTGCCAGCAGCCGATGGGAGGGGCAGACCCAGTACTTC. This encodes CASSRWEGQTQYF.

J is TRBJ2-7 and V is TRBV4-1; the D is unclear. CDR1 MGHRA and CDR2 YSYEKL come from the germline V gene. The CDR3 spans 12 residues. V lost 6 bases and J 4 bases, leaving 10 bases between the germline ends. Here the CDR3 reads CASSVLGYEQYF. In DNA form, the CDR3 reads TGCGCCAGCAGTGTCTTGGGGTACGAGCAGTACTTC.

This chain uses TRBV5-1 with TRBJ2-1, with D perhaps TRBD2 (6 bases). V gave up 0 bases and J gave up 0 bases, with 13 bases separating them. Germline loops: CDR1 SGHRS, CDR2 YFSETQ. CDR3 length: 17 amino acids. This CDR3 is CASSLDGGRSSYNEQFF. Here the CDR3 DNA reads TGCGCCAGCAGCTTGGATGGAGGGAGGAGCTCCTACAATGAGCAGTTCTTC.

This clone occurred a few times. V gene TRBV27 combines with J gene TRBJ1-2; no clear D gene. The germline V and J ends were trimmed by 5 bases and 11 bases, with 21 bases remaining between them. Germline values: CDR1 MNHEY, CDR2 SMNVEV (reference sequence). This CDR3 has 14 residues. The CDR3, as DNA: TGTGCCAGCAGTAGTCAAGAAAGGGCCCGGCCGTACACCTTC. As protein: CASSSQERARPYTF.

This clone was recorded a few times. The chain combines TRBV5-1 with TRBJ2-7; D gene ambiguous. Germline assignment: CDR1 SGHRS and CDR2 YFSETQ. Trimming shortened V by 0 bases and J by 3 bases, and 10 bases separated the two germline ends. The CDR3 has 14 residues. In DNA form, the CDR3 reads TGCGCCAGCAGCTTGGGACGGAATCTCTACGAGCAGTACTTC. Translation: CASSLGRNLYEQYF.

This chain connects TRBV6-5 to TRBJ1-5, with no clear D. V was clipped by 4 bases and J by 1 base, with 14 bases between them. The CDR3 is made up of 16 amino acids. CDR1 and CDR2 (germline): MNHEY, SVGAGI. Here the CDR3 reads CASSSQWVGSNQPQHF. For the CDR3, the DNA is TGTGCCAGCAGTTCCCAGTGGGTGGGGAGCAATCAGCCCCAGCATTTT.

The J gene is TRBJ1-4, the V gene TRBV18, with 9 bases identical to TRBD1. Germline values: CDR1 KGHSH, CDR2 LQKENI. The CDR3 runs 15 residues. V lost 2 bases to trimming and J lost 7 bases; unmatched junction nucleotides: 5. In DNA form, the CDR3 reads TGTGCCAGCTCACCAGGGACAGGGAGGGGTGAAAAACTGTTTTTT. Its protein is CASSPGTGRGEKLFF.

J is TRBJ1-1 and V is TRBV6-6; a weak D match, TRBD1 (6 bases). Germline loops: CDR1 MNHNY, CDR2 SVGAGI (reference sequence). There are 14 residues in the CDR3. V was cut by 6 bases and J by 7 bases, with 18 bases left in between. CDR3 loop: CASSRTGQSNEAFF. The CDR3 region has the DNA TGTGCCAGCAGCCGCACCGGACAGTCAAATGAAGCTTTCTTT.